What follows are 26 T cell receptor beta chains derived from one specimen sequenced in a study of blood T cell repertoires in COVID-19. Using immunoSEQ multiplex PCR, the repertoire was profiled, and TCRdb retains in-frame clones only, with some absent. This table holds about 210,000 clones, around 83% found once. What was sequenced was peripheral blood. Receptors were obtained from a man aged 50-60 years with active or convalescent COVID-19.

V is TRBV6-5 and J is TRBJ2-7, with 10 bases aligning to TRBD2. This CDR3 has 14 amino acids. The germline CDR1 and CDR2 sequences are MNHEY and SVGAGI. J lost 3 bases, V lost 8 bases, and 7 bases had no gene match. This CDR3 reads CASVWTSGYYEQYF. The CDR3 nucleotides are TGTGCCAGCGTATGGACTAGCGGCTACTACGAGCAGTACTTC.

The chain uses TRBV28 and TRBJ1-2, with D unclear. V dropped 5 bases and J dropped 2 bases, with 9 bases sitting between them. Germline CDR1 MDHEN, CDR2 SYDVKM. This CDR3 has 13 amino acids. The CDR3 protein is CASSAGANYGYTF. The CDR3 DNA sequence: TGTGCCAGCAGTGCGGGAGCGAACTATGGCTACACCTTC.

This clone was counted a single time. The rearrangement uses TRBV7-9 and TRBJ1-5; 10 positions match TRBD1. This CDR3 contains 17 residues. The V and J ends lost 5 bases and 6 bases, in that order; junction bases with no gene match: 13. Germline lookup yields CDR1 SEHNR and CDR2 FQNEAQ (reference sequence). The CDR3 DNA follows: TGTGCCAGCAGCCCCGGGACAGGGGCCGTTGGGGTTCAGCCCCAGCATTTT. Its translation is CASSPGTGAVGVQPQHF.

The chain recombines TRBV30 with TRBJ1-5, with TRBD1 matching over 10 bases. The CDR3 is 15 residues long. With 2 bases clipped from V and 5 bases from J, the junction kept 6 bases outside the gene matches. Germline V lookup: CDR1 GTSNPN, CDR2 SVGIG (reference sequence). The CDR3 sequence is CAWSSGQGLDQPQHF. CDR3 DNA sequence: TGTGCCTGGAGTTCGGGACAGGGGTTGGATCAGCCCCAGCATTTT.

The chain couples TRBV10-3 to TRBJ2-7, with 8 bases lining up with TRBD2. This CDR3 spans 14 amino acids. V dropped 10 bases and J dropped 3; count of bases not matched to a gene: 11. Germline values: CDR1 ENHRY, CDR2 SYGVKD. The chain's CDR3 is CATGGDPRFYEQYF. CDR3 nucleotides: TGTGCCACCGGGGGGGACCCTAGGTTCTACGAGCAGTACTTC.

This clone is a singleton in its sample. The J gene is TRBJ1-2, the V gene TRBV3-1 (or the pseudogene TRBV3-2), with 10 bases lining up with TRBD1. V lost 4 bases and J lost 7; bases outside the gene matches: 3. The CDR3 contains 13 residues. Germline CDR1 and CDR2: LGHDT and YNNKEL (reference sequence). The DNA for the CDR3 is TGTGCCAGCAGCCGACAGGGGGCCGGTGGCTACACCTTC. Protein: CASSRQGAGGYTF.

The chain joins TRBV4-3 to TRBJ1-2; D ambiguous. Trimming took off 0 bases at V and 4 bases at J, with 9 bases between the two ends. Looked up from germline, CDR1 is LGHNA and CDR2 is YSLEER. The CDR3 totals 14 residues. CDR3 sequence: CASSQENRVYGYTF. The CDR3 DNA sequence: TGCGCCAGCAGCCAAGAGAACAGAGTCTATGGCTACACCTTC.

The genes are TRBV7-8 and TRBJ1-1; D is possibly TRBD1 (6 bases). The germline gives CDR1 SGHVS, CDR2 FQNEAQ. Trimming removed 7 bases from V and 4 bases from J, with 22 bases in between. This CDR3 is 16 amino acids long. CDR3 coding DNA: TGTGCCAGCACCCTAACCCCGGACAGTAGCAGCACTGAAGCTTTCTTT. Amino acids: CASTLTPDSSSTEAFF.

J is TRBJ1-6 and V is TRBV21-1; the table calls TRBD1, which could not be checked here. TRBV21-1 is shown as a pseudogene. The CDR3 contains 17 residues. CDR3 nucleotides: TGTGCCAGCAGCAAAAGTCGGGGGGACAGGGGAACTTCACCCCTCCACTTT. Residues: CASSKSRGDRGTSPLHF.

The rearrangement uses TRBV3-1 (or the pseudogene TRBV3-2) and TRBJ1-1; TRBD1 matches 8 bases. Trimming took 0 bases from V and 7 from J; bases not matched to a gene: 4. CDR1 LGHDT and CDR2 YNNKEL come from the germline V gene (reference sequence). CDR3 length: 14 amino acids. Written as DNA, the CDR3 is TGTGCCAGCAGCCAAGATCCAGGGGGCGGTGAAGCTTTCTTT. Translation gives CASSQDPGGGEAFF.

The CDR3 reads CASSRSSGTASTF. The CDR3 DNA sequence: TGTGCCAGCAGCCGATCCTCCGGGACAGCCTCGACCTTC. The chain carries TRBV3-1 (or the pseudogene TRBV3-2) and TRBJ1-2, with 7 bases identical to TRBD1. The junction had 13 bases not matched to a gene; V was cut back by 4 bases and J by 14 bases. The CDR3 length is 13 residues. The V gene's germline CDR1 is LGHDT and CDR2 YNNKEL (reference sequence).

The V call is TRBV19, the J call TRBJ2-5, with 7 bases identical to TRBD1. Losses at the gene ends were 6 bases for V and 4 bases for J; bases not matched to a gene: 5. In germline, CDR1 is LNHDA, CDR2 SQIVND (reference sequence). The CDR3 loop spans 13 amino acids. The CDR3 region is CASSLYRGETQYF. CDR3 sequence (DNA): TGTGCCAGTAGCTTATACAGGGGAGAGACCCAGTACTTC.

V usage is TRBV19 and J usage is TRBJ2-5; 7 bases fit TRBD1. Germline V lookup: CDR1 LNHDA, CDR2 SQIVND (reference sequence). The junction had 7 bases not matched to a gene; V was cut back by 4 bases and J by 5 bases. The CDR3 is made up of 14 amino acids. CDR3 coding DNA: TGTGCCAGTAGTACTAACAGGGGCGGGGAGACCCAGTACTTC. It specifies CASSTNRGGETQYF.

This chain links TRBV18 with TRBJ2-3; 9 positions agree with TRBD1. The CDR3 has 16 amino acids. Trimming removed 1 base from V and 5 bases from J; junction bases left unmatched: 7. Germline CDR1 and CDR2: KGHSH and LQKENI. The CDR3 nucleotides read TGTGCCAGCTCACCACTCGCACAGGGGGCCGGAGATACGCAGTATTTT. This encodes CASSPLAQGAGDTQYF.

A few counts support this clone. V gene TRBV18 combines with J gene TRBJ1-5; D remains ambiguous. This CDR3 comprises 13 residues. V lost 3 bases and J 11 bases, leaving 14 bases between the germline ends. The germline V gene has CDR1 KGHSH and CDR2 LQKENI. CDR3 loop: CASSPDNLEAQHF. The CDR3 DNA is TGTGCCAGCTCACCTGACAACCTGGAGGCCCAGCATTTT. Filled out from reference TRBV18 and TRBJ1-5, the complete variable domain reads NAGVMQNPRHLVRRRGQEARLRCSPMKGHSHVYWYRQLPEEGLKFMVYLQKENIIDESGMPKERFSAEFPKEGPSILRIQQVVRGDSAAYFCASSPDNLEAQHFGDGTRLSIL.

The chain links TRBV6-4 to TRBJ1-4, with TRBD1 matching 7 bases. Trimming at V came to 7 bases and at J to 8 bases, leaving 1 base not matched to a gene. The germline V gene encodes CDR1 MRHNA and CDR2 SNTAGT. This CDR3 spans 11 amino acids. The CDR3 DNA is TGTGCCAGCAAGGGGGCAGAAAAACTGTTTTTT. It encodes CASKGAEKLFF.

This clone was counted once. Other DNA sequences in this sample translate to the same CDR3. The chain couples TRBV5-6 to TRBJ2-7; TRBD1 might be the D (6 bases). Trimming removed 1 base at V and 3 bases at J, with 14 bases between. The CDR3 runs 15 residues. Germline CDR1 reads SGHDT; CDR2 reads YYEEEE. The CDR3 sequence is CASSLSGGRHYEQYF. CDR3 DNA: TGTGCCAGCAGCTTGAGTGGGGGCAGACACTACGAGCAGTACTTC.

The table lists this clone with a count of one. This chain joins TRBV5-1 and TRBJ1-1, with D hard to call. V gave up 7 bases and J gave up 4 bases, with 11 bases separating them. The length of the CDR3 is 12 residues. Germline CDR1 and CDR2: SGHRS and YFSETQ. The CDR3 nucleotides read TGCGCCAGCGGTACAGATTTCACTGAAGCTTTCTTT. Residues: CASGTDFTEAFF.

This clone came up a few times. The rearrangement links TRBV24-1 to TRBJ2-1, with 13 bases identical to TRBD2. The CDR3 totals 16 residues. The V and J ends lost 3 bases and 7 bases, in that order; junction bases with no gene match: 5. Germline V gene data show CDR1 as KGHDR and CDR2 as SFDVKD. CDR3 residues: CATSDRTSGRVNEQFF. The DNA for the CDR3 is TGTGCCACCAGTGATCGGACTAGCGGGAGAGTGAATGAGCAGTTCTTC.

The chain employs TRBV6-5 and TRBJ2-7; TRBD2 agrees at 10 bases. V lost 2 bases, J lost 5 bases, and 9 bases stayed unmatched. CDR1 is MNHEY and CDR2 is SVGAGI in the germline V gene. The CDR3 extends over 16 amino acids. The CDR3, as DNA: TGTGCCAGCAGTTACCGAGCTAGCGGGAGTTCCAACGAGCAGTACTTC. Protein sequence: CASSYRASGSSNEQYF.

In nucleotides, the CDR3 is TGTGCCACCAGCAGAGAGCTAGGATTTAACTATGGCTACACCTTC. The encoded protein is CATSRELGFNYGYTF. The V and J genes are TRBV15 and TRBJ1-2, with unresolved D. Germline CDR1 reads LNHNV; CDR2 reads YYDKDF (reference sequence). Trimming left V 0 bases short and J 1 base short, with 9 bases between. The CDR3 contains 15 residues.

This chain connects TRBV19 to TRBJ2-7; perhaps TRBD1 as D (5 bases). This CDR3 contains 14 residues. Trimming pared 4 bases from V and 2 bases from J, leaving 12 bases between. Germline values: CDR1 LNHDA, CDR2 SQIVND (reference sequence). The CDR3 sequence: CASSTLTVTYEQYF. In nucleotides, the CDR3 is TGTGCCAGTAGTACTTTGACAGTGACCTACGAGCAGTACTTC.

The chain carries TRBV7-2 and TRBJ1-2; 11 nucleotides agree with TRBD1. Per the germline V gene, CDR1 is SGHTA and CDR2 is FQGNSA. This CDR3 contains 16 residues. The ends lost 1 base at V and 4 bases at J; junction bases unmatched: 5. CDR3 loop: CASSLDGTGGTYGYTF. CDR3 nucleotide sequence: TGTGCCAGCAGCTTAGATGGGACAGGGGGGACCTATGGCTACACCTTC.

This chain uses TRBV29-1 with TRBJ1-2; D unresolved. The germline V and J ends were trimmed by 0 bases and 7 bases, with 12 bases remaining between them. Germline CDR1 is SQVTM and CDR2 is ANQGSEA. This CDR3 has 13 residues. CDR3 DNA: TGCAGCGTTGAAGATTTCGGGATCGCTGGCTACACCTTC. Encoded protein: CSVEDFGIAGYTF.

The chain has TRBV3-1 (or the pseudogene TRBV3-2) and TRBJ1-6, with D perhaps TRBD1 (5 bases). Per the germline V gene, CDR1 is LGHDT and CDR2 is YNNKEL (reference sequence). The CDR3 has 15 amino acids. Between the trimmed V and J ends, which lost 1 base and 9 bases, there was a span of 13 bases. CDR3 in DNA: TGTGCCAGCAGCCAAGGATCGACAGTCCCTTCACCCCTCCACTTT. Protein sequence: CASSQGSTVPSPLHF.

The V gene is TRBV14, the J gene TRBJ1-1; D unclear. The V and J ends lost 4 bases and 5 bases respectively, with 11 bases between them. This CDR3 is 13 amino acids long. Germline V gene sequence: CDR1 SGHDN, CDR2 FVKESK. CDR3 in amino acids: CASSPGPRTEAFF. The CDR3 nucleotides are TGTGCCAGCAGCCCTGGCCCGCGGACTGAAGCTTTCTTT.